This TCR beta chain is drawn from a study of blood T cell repertoires in COVID-19. On the study more broadly: Samples taken during acute and convalescent COVID-19 were collected in the United States, Italy and Spain. PBMCs, B-cell-depleted T cells, or T cells provided the cDNA or gDNA that made up the material.

The CDR3 totals 17 residues. CDR1 and CDR2 (germline): SGHAT, FQNNGV. Trimming at V came to 0 bases and at J to 1 base, leaving 5 bases not matched to a gene. Original analysis: It was from reference gene primer amplification that nucleated cell counts were estimated. The table came from immunoSEQ multiplex PCR; TCRdb's copy has only in-frame clones and leaves some out. That table supplies the V and J calls and clone size; D and trimming were determined from the DNA. The sample gives roughly 76,000 clones, roughly 90% of which show up once; around 1.6% is in the top ten. This TCR was recovered from a man aged 50-59 years with acute or convalescent COVID-19. Sequenced sample: peripheral blood. This chain connects TRBV11-2 to TRBJ2-2, with 7 nucleotides matching TRBD2. CDR3 region: CASSLDLASGNTGELFF. CDR3 coding DNA: TGTGCCAGCAGCTTAGATCTAGCTAGCGGGAACACCGGGGAGCTGTTTTTT.